This T cell receptor (beta chain) was obtained from a study of blood T cell repertoires in COVID-19. Study-level background: The United States, Italy and Spain were the sources of the acute and convalescent COVID-19 samples. The analysed material was cDNA or gDNA that came from T cells, B-cell-depleted T cells, or PBMCs.

CDR1 and CDR2 from the germline V gene are LGHDT and YNNKEL (reference sequence). Trimming cost V 0 bases and J 10 bases, with 12 bases left between them. The CDR3 has 13 amino acids. The study assigned cohorts using participant-reported clinical history. Original methodology: It was from reference gene primer amplification that nucleated cell counts were estimated. This table comes from immunoSEQ multiplex PCR, and its TCRdb copy is limited to in-frame clones, with some not included. V, J and clone size derive from that table, while D and trimming were established from the DNA sequence. The sample records almost 250,000 clones, over 75% being singletons.

The sequencing input was PBMCs or T cells enriched from blood (not recorded which). The chain recombines TRBV3-1 (or the pseudogene TRBV3-2) with TRBJ1-1; the D is unclear. This TCR derives from a woman in her forties or fifties with acute COVID-19. The CDR3, as DNA: TGTGCCAGCAGCCAAGAGATGACGGGGAGAGCTTTCTTT. Protein product: CASSQEMTGRAFF.